This section outlines one T cell receptor (beta chain) sequence together with its context. This entry is derived from a study of blood T cells in healthy people across ages. The use of a sample-barcoded 5' primer and a J-beta primer mix characterized a second PCR of roughly 6 to 11 cycles. TCRdb fed the 5' RACE reads into MiXCR, producing one record per CDR3 protein. The sample contains about 1,400,000 distinct CDR3 sequences, 59% of which appear only once. The CDR3 covers 15 residues. Germline-derived CDR1 and CDR2 are LNHNV and YYDKDF (reference sequence). Trimming stripped 1 base from V and 8 bases from J, with 15 bases between.

Sequenced sample: blood. The receptor was derived from a man aged 18 to 35 in good health. V and J are TRBV15 and TRBJ2-1; maybe TRBD2 (6 bases). CDR3 sequence reads: CATSRVAGSGDEQFF. Written as DNA, the CDR3 is TGTGCCACCAGCAGAGTAGCAGGGTCGGGGGATGAGCAGTTCTTC. The full variable domain, in which reference TRBV15 and TRBJ2-1 provide the parts outside the CDR3, is DAMVIQNPRYQVTQFGKPVTLSCSQTLNHNVMYWYQQKSSQAPKLLFHYYDKDFNNEADTPDNFQSRRPNTSFCFLDIRSPGLGDTAMYLCATSRVAGSGDEQFFGPGTRLTVL.